Shown below are 25 T cell receptor beta chains from a single sample sequenced in a study of patients and donors after allogeneic stem cell transplantation. TCRdb redid the calling of the RT-PCR reads with MiXCR, one entry per CDR3 protein. The table shows roughly 940,000 distinct CDR3 sequences, with roughly 18% occurring only once. Source material: blood, either unsorted or a sorted T cell fraction (not recorded which). These TCRs come from a human donor who was either an allogeneic HSCT recipient or a stem cell or donor lymphocyte infusion donor (not recorded which). It is not recorded whose cells these are; they may come from a transplant donor.

This clonotype was seen many times. The chain combines TRBV12-3 or TRBV12-4 with TRBJ1-1; D is unclear. CDR3 length equals 12 residues. V was trimmed by 5 bases and J by 4 bases, leaving 8 bases between them. The CDR3 DNA follows: TGTGCCAGCAGTGGAGGGATCACTGAAGCTTTCTTT. Its translation is CASSGGITEAFF.

This clonotype was recorded a few times. The gene calls are TRBV12-3 or TRBV12-4 and TRBJ1-2; D ambiguous. The CDR3 covers 12 residues. V shed 10 bases and J shed 8 bases, with 17 bases lying between them. CDR3 residues: CATADPRGGYTF. For the CDR3, the DNA is TGTGCCACCGCGGACCCCCGGGGAGGCTACACCTTC.

This clonotype was recorded a few times. This chain links TRBV29-1 with TRBJ2-3, with 10 bases fitting TRBD1. Trimming took 7 bases from V and 7 from J; bases not matched to a gene: 8. The CDR3 contains 13 residues. Per the germline V gene, CDR1 is SQVTM and CDR2 is ANQGSEA. Here the CDR3 reads CSAKDRGLYTQYF. The CDR3 nucleotides read TGCAGCGCGAAAGACAGGGGGCTATATACGCAGTATTTT.

This clonotype was seen at least ten times. This rearrangement joins TRBV4-1 to TRBJ2-7; 8 bases align to TRBD1. CDR3 length equals 16 residues. CDR1 and CDR2 (germline): MGHRA, YSYEKL. With V trimmed by 5 bases and J by 2 bases, 11 bases remained unmatched. CDR3 amino acids: CASSYHRQGPTYEQYF. The CDR3 bases are TGCGCCAGCAGCTATCACCGACAGGGGCCCACCTACGAGCAGTACTTC.

V is TRBV7-9 and J is TRBJ1-2; no definite D call. The length of the CDR3 is 12 residues. Germline-derived CDR1 and CDR2 are SEHNR and FQNEAQ (reference sequence). V lost 5 bases and J 8 bases, leaving 12 bases between the germline ends. The DNA of the CDR3 is TGTGCCAGCAGCCTAAATCAGGAGGGCTACACCTTC. Its translation: CASSLNQEGYTF.

This clonotype has a single count. In DNA form, the CDR3 reads TGTGCCAGCTCACGTATCAATGGCCTGGAGGGCTACACCTTC. Translation gives CASSRINGLEGYTF. V is TRBV18 and J is TRBJ1-2; D call uncertain. This CDR3 region has 14 residues. The germline V gene has CDR1 KGHSH and CDR2 LQKENI. Trimming removed 4 bases at V and 8 bases at J, with 17 bases between.

This clonotype was counted only a few times. The chain uses TRBV6-5 and TRBJ1-2; tentatively, D is TRBD1 (5 bases). Germline loops: CDR1 MNHEY, CDR2 SVGAGI. This CDR3 region has 11 residues. Trimming removed 5 bases from V and 14 bases from J, with 15 bases in between. The CDR3 protein is CASSQRGAHTF. CDR3 bases: TGTGCCAGCAGTCAAAGGGGCGCGCATACCTTC.

This clonotype was observed a few times. The rearrangement joins TRBV2 to TRBJ2-5, with TRBD1 identical over 7 bases. The CDR3 spans 14 residues. Germline V gives CDR1 SNHLY, CDR2 FYNNEI. V gave up 7 bases and J gave up 5 bases; unmatched junction bases: 10. The CDR3 sequence: CASTYRGRKETQYF. The CDR3 DNA sequence: TGTGCCAGCACGTACAGGGGCCGTAAGGAGACCCAGTACTTC.

This clonotype was seen a few times. V usage is TRBV7-8 and J usage is TRBJ2-7; D is perhaps TRBD1 or TRBD2 (5 bases each). Germline lookup yields CDR1 SGHVS and CDR2 FQNEAQ. V was pared by 4 bases and J by 7 bases, with 11 bases between. This CDR3 spans 12 amino acids. The CDR3 sequence: CASSWGTDEQYF. The CDR3, as DNA: TGTGCCAGCAGCTGGGGGACGGATGAGCAGTACTTC.

This clonotype was found a few times. The junction departs from germline at one end; a sequencing error may be responsible. The V gene is TRBV20-1, the J gene TRBJ1-4; D ambiguous. CDR1 is DFQATT, CDR2 SNEGSKA, per germline (reference sequence). CDR3 length equals 14 residues. CDR3 region: CSARVGSLGEKLFF. The CDR3, as DNA: TGCAGTGCCAGAGTTGGCTCACTGGGGGAAAAACTGTTTTTT.

This clonotype was seen more than once but under ten times. This chain connects TRBV11-2 to TRBJ2-5; D is unclear. Germline V gene lookup returns CDR1 SGHAT and CDR2 FQNNGV. V was trimmed by 1 base and J by 5 bases, leaving 11 bases between them. This CDR3 region has 14 residues. The CDR3 region has the DNA TGTGCCAGCAGCTTAGGGGTAGGGCGGGAGACCCAGTACTTC. It translates to CASSLGVGRETQYF.

The chain combines TRBV6-2 or TRBV6-3 with TRBJ2-1; 8 positions match TRBD1. With 5 bases clipped from V and 7 bases from J, the junction kept 10 bases outside the gene matches. Germline CDR1 and CDR2: MNHEY and SVGEGT. The CDR3 runs to 15 residues. CDR3 DNA: TGTGCCAGCAGTCGCCGGGGACAGGTACTAAATGAGCAGTTCTTC. Encoded protein: CASSRRGQVLNEQFF.

This clonotype was counted only a few times. The J gene is TRBJ2-7, the V gene TRBV20-1; 8 nucleotides align to TRBD2. This CDR3 spans 13 amino acids. The germline V gene encodes CDR1 DFQATT and CDR2 SNEGSKA (reference sequence). V lost 6 bases, J lost 7 bases, and 11 bases stayed unmatched. The CDR3 is CSAIGGGLGEQYF. As DNA, the CDR3 is TGCAGTGCGATCGGGGGGGGGTTAGGTGAGCAGTACTTC.

This clonotype showed up just a few times. The CDR3 bases are TGTGCCAGCAGTGGGCGGGGGGTATTTTTGGACGAGCAGTACTTC. This gives the protein CASSGRGVFLDEQYF. This chain uses TRBV12-3 or TRBV12-4 with TRBJ2-7; 8 bases agree with TRBD2. V lost 5 bases, J lost 5 bases, and 11 bases stayed unmatched. This CDR3 has 15 residues.

V is TRBV6-2 or TRBV6-3 and J is TRBJ1-2, with 9 nucleotides matching TRBD1. The CDR3 is 17 amino acids. Germline loops: CDR1 MNHEY, CDR2 SVGEGT. Germline trimming cut 2 bases from V and 5 bases from J; bases unmatched to any gene: 12. CDR3 in amino acids: CASSYPTGTGKTYGYTF. The CDR3 DNA follows: TGTGCCAGCAGTTACCCTACCGGGACAGGGAAAACTTATGGCTACACCTTC.

V gene TRBV9 combines with J gene TRBJ2-5, with D possibly matching TRBD1 (5 bases). Per germline, CDR1 SGDLS and CDR2 YYNGEE. The CDR3 runs to 13 residues. V lost 3 bases to trimming and J lost 4 bases, with 10 bases between them. The CDR3: CASSAPRVETQYF. DNA of the CDR3: TGTGCCAGCAGCGCACCCAGGGTAGAGACCCAGTACTTC.

V is TRBV9 and J is TRBJ2-7; D is uncertain. The germline gives CDR1 SGDLS, CDR2 YYNGEE. The CDR3 loop spans 13 amino acids. V gave up 3 bases and J gave up 0 bases, with 7 bases separating them. The CDR3: CASSDEASYEQYF. CDR3 DNA: TGTGCCAGCAGCGACGAGGCCTCCTACGAGCAGTACTTC.

Points on this clonotype: One end of the junction is discordant with germline, which a read error may explain. The V and J genes are TRBV5-1 and TRBJ2-2; 12 nucleotides align to TRBD2. Looked up from germline, CDR1 is SGHRS and CDR2 is YFSETQ. This CDR3 comprises 16 residues. Here the CDR3 DNA reads TGCGCCAGCAGCTTGAGGACTAGCGGGAACGCCGGGGAGCTGTTTTTT. It specifies CASSLRTSGNAGELFF.

The chain couples TRBV5-1 to TRBJ2-5; no definite D call. V was cut by 4 bases and J by 1 base, with 14 bases left in between. The germline V gene encodes CDR1 SGHRS and CDR2 YFSETQ. The CDR3 length is 15 residues. The CDR3 spells CASSPLVGSQETQYF. In nucleotides, the CDR3 is TGCGCCAGCAGCCCCCTCGTGGGGTCCCAAGAGACCCAGTACTTC.

This clonotype was counted between two and nine times. The rearrangement links TRBV12-3 or TRBV12-4 to TRBJ1-4, with a possible D match to TRBD1 (5 bases). The CDR3 is made up of 15 amino acids. The ends were cut back, 5 bases at V and 8 bases at J, with 18 bases in the middle. The CDR3 DNA follows: TGTGCCAGCAGTCGCCGGGGCGCTCTTGGCGAAAAACTGTTTTTT. It encodes CASSRRGALGEKLFF.

The chain has TRBV11-1 and TRBJ2-1, with 7 positions matching TRBD2. J gave up 6 bases and V 2 bases, and 10 bases lay outside the gene matches. Germline lookup yields CDR1 SGHAT and CDR2 FQDESV (reference sequence). CDR3 size: 16 residues. CDR3 nucleotide sequence: TGTGCCAGCAGCTTACCGGGACTAAGAATATCCAATGAGCAGTTCTTC. Encoded protein: CASSLPGLRISNEQFF.

This clonotype appeared a few times. The chain couples TRBV6-2 or TRBV6-3 to TRBJ2-5, with TRBD1 matching 7 bases. This CDR3 contains 15 residues. The V and J ends lost 2 bases and 0 bases, in that order; junction bases with no gene match: 3. Germline CDR1 and CDR2: MNHEY and SVGEGT. CDR3 in amino acids: CASSYLGQDQETQYF. The DNA for the CDR3 is TGTGCCAGCAGTTACCTCGGACAGGACCAAGAGACCCAGTACTTC.

The chain carries TRBV7-9 and TRBJ1-4; tentatively, D is TRBD1 (5 bases). Germline V lookup: CDR1 SEHNR, CDR2 FQNEAQ (reference sequence). V was cut by 4 bases and J by 5 bases, with 5 bases left in between. The CDR3 spans 12 residues. In DNA form, the CDR3 reads TGTGCCAGCAGCTGGGACAATGAAAAACTGTTTTTT. Protein: CASSWDNEKLFF.

The chain uses TRBV6-5 and TRBJ1-1, with D unresolved. Germline assignment: CDR1 MNHEY and CDR2 SVGAGI. This CDR3 contains 13 residues. Trimming took off 3 bases at V and 7 bases at J, with 12 bases between the two ends. This chain's CDR3 is CASSYGQSLEAFF. The CDR3 DNA reads TGTGCCAGCAGTTATGGGCAGTCGCTTGAAGCTTTCTTT.

This sequence joins TRBV20-1 and TRBJ1-6, with 9 bases identical to TRBD1. V was clipped by 2 bases and J by 5 bases; unmatched bases: 4. The CDR3 has 15 residues. Germline lookup yields CDR1 DFQATT and CDR2 SNEGSKA (reference sequence). The CDR3 is CSARSDRGDNSPLHF. In DNA, the CDR3 is TGCAGTGCTAGATCCGACAGGGGGGATAATTCACCCCTCCACTTT.